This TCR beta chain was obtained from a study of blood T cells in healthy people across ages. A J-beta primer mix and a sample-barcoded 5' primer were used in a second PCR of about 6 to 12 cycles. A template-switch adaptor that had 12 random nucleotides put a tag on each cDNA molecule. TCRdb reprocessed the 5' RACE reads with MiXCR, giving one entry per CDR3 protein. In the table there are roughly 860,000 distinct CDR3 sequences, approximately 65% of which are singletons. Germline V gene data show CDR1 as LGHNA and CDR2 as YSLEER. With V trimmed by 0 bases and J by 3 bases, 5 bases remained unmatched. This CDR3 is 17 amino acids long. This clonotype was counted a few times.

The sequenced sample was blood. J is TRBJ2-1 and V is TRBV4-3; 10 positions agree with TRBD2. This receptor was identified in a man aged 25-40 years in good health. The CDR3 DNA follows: TGCGCCAGCAGCCAAGATCCACTAGCGGGGAACTACAATGAGCAGTTCTTC. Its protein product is CASSQDPLAGNYNEQFF.